A selection of T cell receptor beta chains follows, all from one sample in a study of CD8 T cells in Susac syndrome. MiXCR was run by TCRdb on the immunoSEQ multiplex PCR reads, yielding one entry per CDR3 protein. The data show a few hundred thousand distinct CDR3 sequences, 92% seen once. Sequencing input: CD8+ T cells from PBMCs. These receptors were taken from a human donor with multiple sclerosis. Both conserved end residues are part of each CDR3. D genes are given only for firm matches.

CDR3 protein	CDR3 DNA	V gene	D gene	J gene
CASSLGETNAEAFF	TGTGCCAGCAGCTTAGGTGAAACGAACGCTGAAGCTTTCTTT	TRBV7-6	.	TRBJ1-1
CASSLLAGPTDTQYF	TGTGCCAGCAGTTTACTAGCGGGGCCTACAGATACGCAGTATTTT	TRBV12-3/TRBV12-4	TRBD2	TRBJ2-3
CASSPHSGTAPGELFF	TGTGCCAGCAGTCCCCACTCCGGGACAGCCCCCGGGGAGCTGTTTTTT	TRBV27	TRBD1	TRBJ2-2
CASSDEGRESMGQETQYF	TGTGCCAGCAGTGATGAGGGCAGGGAAAGCATGGGGCAAGAGACCCAGTACTTC	TRBV2	.	TRBJ2-5
CASGPGTGYSSSYNEQFF	TGTGCTAGTGGCCCCGGGACAGGGTATTCAAGCTCCTACAATGAGCAGTTCTTC	TRBV12-5	TRBD1	TRBJ2-1
CASGGHGGFGAFF	TGTGCCAGTGGAGGACACGGTGGGTTTGGAGCTTTCTTT	TRBV19	.	TRBJ1-1
CASSLAGTSLTDTQYF	TGCGCCAGCAGCTTGGCCGGGACTAGCCTCACAGATACGCAGTATTTT	TRBV5-1	TRBD2	TRBJ2-3
CASSLSGGVGQPQHF	TGTGCCAGCAGCTTATCAGGGGGGGTAGGACAGCCCCAGCATTTT	TRBV7-9	TRBD1	TRBJ1-5
CASSLRTSGRDTQYF	TGCGCCAGCAGCCTTAGGACTAGCGGGAGAGATACGCAGTATTTT	TRBV4-3	TRBD2	TRBJ2-3
CASSPSPGRLNEQFF	TGTGCCAGCAGCCCCTCCCCGGGACGTTTAAATGAGCAGTTCTTC	TRBV9	.	TRBJ2-1
CASSSTGTGGYEQYF	TGTGCCAGCAGTTCCACCGGGACAGGGGGCTACGAGCAGTACTTC	TRBV12-3/TRBV12-4	TRBD1	TRBJ2-7
CASSSTGERTDTQYF	TGTGCCAGCAGCTCGACAGGGGAACGAACAGATACGCAGTATTTT	TRBV13	TRBD1	TRBJ2-3
CASSSDGVGGYTF	TGTGCCAGCAGCTCGGACGGGGTCGGTGGCTACACCTTC	TRBV5-4	.	TRBJ1-2
CASSSRRGGQETQYF	TGTGCCAGCAGCTCCCGGCGGGGGGGCCAAGAGACCCAGTACTTC	TRBV7-8	TRBD2	TRBJ2-5
CASSLSGGAGGEQFF	TGCGCCAGCAGCCTATCTGGGGGGGCGGGTGGTGAGCAGTTCTTC	TRBV4-1	.	TRBJ2-1
CASSPRDRGSNTQYF	TGTGCCAGCAGCCCGAGGGACAGGGGGTCAAATACGCAGTATTTT	TRBV13	TRBD1	TRBJ2-3
CASSAGLAGYNGEQYF	TGTGCCAGCAGCGCGGGACTAGCGGGTTACAATGGGGAGCAGTACTTC	TRBV7-2	TRBD2	TRBJ2-7
CSVAWRGMNTEAFF	TGCAGCGTTGCATGGCGGGGGATGAACACTGAAGCTTTCTTT	TRBV29-1	.	TRBJ1-1
CASSYRDPARAFF	TGTGCCAGCAGTTACCGGGACCCCGCTCGAGCTTTCTTT	TRBV6-5	.	TRBJ1-1
CAWSVVRGNQPQHF	TGTGCCTGGAGTGTTGTCAGGGGCAATCAGCCCCAGCATTTT	TRBV30	.	TRBJ1-5